This T cell receptor (beta chain) was found in a study of post-analysis software for immune sequencing data. As concerns this clonotype: Antigen specificity is unknown.

Sequencing libraries made from TCR beta cDNA carried unique molecular identifiers. Each batch of about 0.95 to 11 million T cells produced 500,000 to 550,000 cDNA molecules. MiXCR was run by TCRdb on the PCR reads, yielding one entry per CDR3 protein. The data contain about 540,000 distinct CDR3 sequences, around 36% of them singletons. Trimming pared 0 bases from V and 4 bases from J, leaving 15 bases between. This CDR3 has 16 residues. The germline V gene has CDR1 SGHAT and CDR2 FQNNGV. Study-level findings and limits: The F measure placed samples prepared in the same batch into strongly shared clusters. Five or six TRBV segments, TRBV5-6, TRBV5-1 and TRBV20-1 among them, were found more frequent in patients than controls.

The genes are TRBV11-2 and TRBJ1-1, with no clear D. Material for sequencing was blood. The receptor's source is a girl between 2 and 17 years old with multiple sclerosis. The CDR3 loop is CASSLDPGLAGTEAFF. CDR3 nucleotide sequence: TGTGCCAGCAGCTTAGATCCGGGTTTGGCAGGCACTGAAGCTTTCTTT. The whole variable domain, remainder taken from reference TRBV11-2 and TRBJ1-1, is EAGVAQSPRYKIIEKRQSVAFWCNPISGHATLYWYQQILGQGPKLLIQFQNNGVVDDSQLPKDRFSAERLKGVDSTLKIQPAKLEDSAVYLCASSLDPGLAGTEAFFGQGTRLTVV.